The 6 T cell receptor beta chains listed next were all sequenced from one sample in a study of beta chain features in type 1 diabetes. Reverse transcribing all isolated RNA meant expressed TCRB transcripts were sequenced. Measured with immunoSEQ multiplex PCR; TCRdb has only the in-frame clones, and not every one. The sample holds some 230,000 clones; 9.6% are singletons and the top ten take under 0.035%. Material: naive CD4+ T cells from blood. These receptors were collected from a woman aged 18-30 years in good health.

The chain carries TRBV7-6 and TRBJ2-7, with 9 bases that match TRBD2. V trimming: 4 bases; J trimming: 2 bases; junction bases outside the gene matches: 9. This CDR3 spans 16 amino acids. The germline V gene has CDR1 SGHVS and CDR2 FNYEAQ. CDR3 nucleotide sequence: TGTGCCAGCAGCTCTAAACCGGGACTAGCAGCCTACGAGCAGTACTTC. Encoded protein: CASSSKPGLAAYEQYF.

This clone was detected only a few times. The V and J genes are TRBV7-9 and TRBJ1-5; TRBD1 aligns across 11 bases. The trim removed 6 bases at V and 7 bases at J, leaving 11 bases unmatched. Germline V gene sequence: CDR1 SEHNR, CDR2 FQNEAQ (reference sequence). This CDR3 contains 16 residues. CDR3 amino acids: CASSQTAGTGGQPQHF. DNA for the CDR3: TGTGCCAGCAGTCAGACCGCCGGGACAGGGGGACAGCCCCAGCATTTT.

This clone was detected only a few times. This chain connects TRBV19 to TRBJ2-4, with 9 bases fitting TRBD2. Germline V CDR1 and CDR2: LNHDA, SQIVND (reference sequence). The CDR3 has 16 amino acids. V was pared by 2 bases and J by 3 bases, with 5 bases of the junction left unmatched. The CDR3 loop reads CASSIRGRVDKNIQYF. The CDR3 nucleotides read TGTGCCAGTAGTATACGCGGGAGGGTGGACAAAAACATTCAGTACTTC.

The table lists this clone with a few counts. This sequence joins TRBV7-9 and TRBJ1-1, with 8 bases fitting TRBD1. V shed 5 bases and J 4 bases; nucleotides not matched to a gene: 12. CDR1 and CDR2 from the germline V gene are SEHNR and FQNEAQ (reference sequence). The CDR3 is made up of 16 amino acids. CDR3 protein: CASSPRAPTGGTEAFF. CDR3 DNA sequence: TGTGCCAGCAGCCCTCGAGCCCCCACAGGGGGCACTGAAGCTTTCTTT.

The chain employs TRBV5-4 and TRBJ1-1; no clear D gene. This CDR3 region has 13 residues. In germline, CDR1 is SGHNT, CDR2 YYREEE (reference sequence). V lost 0 bases to trimming and J lost 8 bases, with 11 bases between them. In DNA form, the CDR3 reads TGTGCCAGCAGCTTGGCCGGGTCGGTGGAAGCTTTCTTT. Its protein is CASSLAGSVEAFF.

This chain uses TRBV6-5 with TRBJ2-7, with D possibly matching TRBD1 (6 bases). Between the trimmed V and J ends, which lost 6 bases and 2 bases, there was a span of 14 bases. CDR1 and CDR2 (germline): MNHEY, SVGAGI. CDR3 length: 14 amino acids. This CDR3 reads CASRSDRYPYEQYF. CDR3 in DNA: TGTGCCAGCAGGAGCGACAGGTATCCCTACGAGCAGTACTTC.